The source of this T cell receptor (beta chain) is a study of shared clonotypes between healthy human individuals. Germline V gene lookup returns CDR1 LNHDA and CDR2 SQIVND (reference sequence). Trimming shortened V by 6 bases and J by 3 bases, and 9 bases separated the two germline ends. The CDR3 extends over 13 amino acids. The authors split each subset's genomic DNA evenly across several immunoSEQ plates. Bulk PBMC genomic DNA spanned ten immunoSEQ deep plates. The protocol was immunoSEQ multiplex PCR, while the TCRdb copy is restricted to in-frame clones and leaves out a portion. The sample holds roughly 490,000 clones, around three quarters seen once. Donors had no recently reported acute infections or vaccinations and were HIV-negative. All participating donors were Caucasian adults from Nashville, Tennessee.

The sequence was obtained from a woman aged 35 to 49 in good health. Some clones in this sample may be carry-over from other donors' samples. Sequencing used PBMCs. This chain links TRBV19 with TRBJ1-5, with D tentatively TRBD1 (6 bases). The CDR3 reads CASSQGYNQPQHF. DNA of the CDR3: TGTGCCAGTAGCCAGGGGTACAATCAGCCCCAGCATTTT.